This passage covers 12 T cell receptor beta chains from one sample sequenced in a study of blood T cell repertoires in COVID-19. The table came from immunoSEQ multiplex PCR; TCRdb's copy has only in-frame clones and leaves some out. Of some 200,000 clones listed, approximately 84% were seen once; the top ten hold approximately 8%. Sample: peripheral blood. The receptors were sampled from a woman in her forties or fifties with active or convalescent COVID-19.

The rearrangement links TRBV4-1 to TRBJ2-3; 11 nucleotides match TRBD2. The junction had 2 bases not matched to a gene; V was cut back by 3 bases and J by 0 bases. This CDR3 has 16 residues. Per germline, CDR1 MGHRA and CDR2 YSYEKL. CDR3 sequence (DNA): TGCGCCAGCAGCCACTCTAGCGGGGGGAGCACAGATACGCAGTATTTT. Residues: CASSHSSGGSTDTQYF.

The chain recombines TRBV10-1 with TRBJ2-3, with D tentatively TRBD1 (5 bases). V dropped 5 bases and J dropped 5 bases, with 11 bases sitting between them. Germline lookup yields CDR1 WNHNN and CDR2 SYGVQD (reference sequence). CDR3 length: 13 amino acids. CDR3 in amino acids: CASSRQRGDTQYF. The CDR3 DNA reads TGCGCCAGCAGTCGACAGAGAGGAGATACGCAGTATTTT.

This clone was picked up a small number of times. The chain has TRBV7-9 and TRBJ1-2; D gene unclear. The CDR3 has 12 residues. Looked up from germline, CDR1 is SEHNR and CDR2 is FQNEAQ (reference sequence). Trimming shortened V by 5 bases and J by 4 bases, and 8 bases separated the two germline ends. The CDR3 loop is CASSRGPYGYTF. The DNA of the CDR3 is TGTGCCAGCAGCCGCGGGCCCTATGGCTACACCTTC.

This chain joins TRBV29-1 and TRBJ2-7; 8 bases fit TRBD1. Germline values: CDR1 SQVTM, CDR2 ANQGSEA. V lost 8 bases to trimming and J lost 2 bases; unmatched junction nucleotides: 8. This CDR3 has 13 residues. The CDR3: CSYRQGSTYEQYF. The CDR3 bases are TGCAGCTATAGACAGGGGAGTACCTACGAGCAGTACTTC.

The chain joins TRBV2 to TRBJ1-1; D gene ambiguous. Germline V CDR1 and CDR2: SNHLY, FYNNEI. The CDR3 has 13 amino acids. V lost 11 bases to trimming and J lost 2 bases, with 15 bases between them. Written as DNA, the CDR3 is TGTGCCGGAGATGGAGGTCCCAACACTGAAGCTTTCTTT. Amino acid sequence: CAGDGGPNTEAFF.

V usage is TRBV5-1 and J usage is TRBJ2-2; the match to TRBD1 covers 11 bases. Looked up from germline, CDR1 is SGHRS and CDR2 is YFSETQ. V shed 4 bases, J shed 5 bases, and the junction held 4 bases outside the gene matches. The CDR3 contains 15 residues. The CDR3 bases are TGCGCCAGCAGCGGGACAGGGGGTAGAACCGGGGAGCTGTTTTTT. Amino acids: CASSGTGGRTGELFF.

The DNA of the CDR3 is TGTGCCAGCAGCGTAGGAGGTTTCTCTGGAAACACCATATATTTT. It encodes CASSVGGFSGNTIYF. The chain combines TRBV9 with TRBJ1-3; no reliable D call. This CDR3 is 15 amino acids long. CDR1 is SGDLS, CDR2 YYNGEE, per germline. The V gene lost 0 bases and the J gene lost 0 bases, with 7 bases spanning the gap.

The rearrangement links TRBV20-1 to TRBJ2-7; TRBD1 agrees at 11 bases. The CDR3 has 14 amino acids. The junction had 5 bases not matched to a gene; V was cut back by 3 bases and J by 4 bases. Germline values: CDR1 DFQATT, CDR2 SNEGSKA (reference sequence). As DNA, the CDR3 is TGCAGTGCTAGTCCCGGGACAGGGGGGTACGAGCAGTACGTC. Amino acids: CSASPGTGGYEQYV.

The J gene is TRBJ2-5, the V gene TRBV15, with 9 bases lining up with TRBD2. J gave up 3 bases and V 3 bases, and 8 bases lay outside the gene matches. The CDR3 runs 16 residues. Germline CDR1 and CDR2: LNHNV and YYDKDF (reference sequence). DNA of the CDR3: TGTGCCACCAGCAGGGATATTAGCGGGGGTAAAGAGACCCAGTACTTC. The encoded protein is CATSRDISGGKETQYF.

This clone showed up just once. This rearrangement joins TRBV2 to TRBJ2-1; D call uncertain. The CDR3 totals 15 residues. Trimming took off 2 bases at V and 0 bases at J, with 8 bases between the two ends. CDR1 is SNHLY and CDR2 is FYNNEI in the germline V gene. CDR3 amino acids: CASSERRVSYNEQFF. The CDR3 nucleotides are TGTGCCAGCAGTGAACGTCGGGTCTCCTACAATGAGCAGTTCTTC. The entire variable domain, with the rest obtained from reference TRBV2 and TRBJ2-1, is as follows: EPEVTQTPSHQVTQMGQEVILRCVPISNHLYFYWYRQILGQKVEFLVSFYNNEISEKSEIFDDQFSVERPDGSNFTLKIRSTKLEDSAMYFCASSERRVSYNEQFFGPGTRLTVL.

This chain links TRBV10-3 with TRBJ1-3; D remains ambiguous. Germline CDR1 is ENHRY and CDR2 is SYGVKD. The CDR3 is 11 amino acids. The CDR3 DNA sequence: TGTGCGACCCACGGGGGAAACACCATATATTTT. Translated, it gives CATHGGNTIYF.

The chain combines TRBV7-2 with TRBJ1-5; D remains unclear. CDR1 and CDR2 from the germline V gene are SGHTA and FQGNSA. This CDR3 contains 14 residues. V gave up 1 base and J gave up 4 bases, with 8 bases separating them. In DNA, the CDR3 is TGTGCCAGCAGCTTAGTGGAGGGAAATCAGCCCCAGCATTTT. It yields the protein CASSLVEGNQPQHF.